Shown below are 4 T cell receptor beta chains from a single sample sequenced in a study of cytotoxic CD8 clonotypes in ibrutinib-treated CLL. Data came from immunoSEQ multiplex PCR; TCRdb stores just in-frame clones and leaves some out. The repertoire has 150,000 or so clones, approximately 80% of them found once; the top ten carry 3.5% to 5.5%. The sample in question was PBMCs, obtained after 24 months of ibrutinib treatment. The receptors come from a human donor with chronic lymphocytic leukemia.

The rearrangement joins TRBV29-1 to TRBJ1-1, with TRBD1 identical over 7 bases. Germline V gene data show CDR1 as SQVTM and CDR2 as ANQGSEA. Germline trimming cut 6 bases from V and 2 bases from J; bases unmatched to any gene: 9. CDR3 size: 14 residues. The CDR3 DNA sequence: TGCAGCGTAAGACAGGGAGTGGGTAACACTGAAGCTTTCTTT. This encodes CSVRQGVGNTEAFF.

The CDR3 DNA follows: TGTGCCAGTAGTATAGCGGGACCCAAAACCGCACCTTATAGCAATCAGCCCCAGCATTTT. Its protein product is CASSIAGPKTAPYSNQPQHF. The chain employs TRBV19 and TRBJ1-5, with a tentative D call TRBD1 (5 bases). Trimming took 1 base from V and 0 from J, leaving 22 bases between them. The CDR3 totals 20 residues. Looked up from germline, CDR1 is LNHDA and CDR2 is SQIVND (reference sequence).

Concerning this clone: Germline is not matched at one junction end, which may reflect a read error. The V gene is TRBV7-2, the J gene TRBJ2-7, with D tentatively TRBD1 (5 bases). The CDR3 runs to 11 residues. Germline V lookup: CDR1 SGHTA, CDR2 FQGNSA. DNA of the CDR3: TGTGCCAGCAGCCAGGGTGTCCCTGGGGACTTC. Residues: CASSQGVPGDF.

V is TRBV7-9 and J is TRBJ1-2, with D possibly being TRBD1 (6 bases). The CDR3 loop spans 14 amino acids. Germline-derived CDR1 and CDR2 are SEHNR and FQNEAQ (reference sequence). Trimming shortened V by 4 bases and J by 2 bases, and 11 bases separated the two germline ends. CDR3 loop: CASSSYGQNYGYTF. The CDR3, as DNA: TGTGCCAGCAGCTCCTACGGACAGAACTATGGCTACACCTTC. Using reference TRBV7-9 and TRBJ1-2 for the parts outside the CDR3, the full variable domain is DTGVSQNPRHKITKRGQNVTFRCDPISEHNRLYWYRQTLGQGPEFLTYFQNEAQLEKSRLLSDRFSAERPKGSFSTLEIQRTEQGDSAMYLCASSSYGQNYGYTFGSGTRLTVV.